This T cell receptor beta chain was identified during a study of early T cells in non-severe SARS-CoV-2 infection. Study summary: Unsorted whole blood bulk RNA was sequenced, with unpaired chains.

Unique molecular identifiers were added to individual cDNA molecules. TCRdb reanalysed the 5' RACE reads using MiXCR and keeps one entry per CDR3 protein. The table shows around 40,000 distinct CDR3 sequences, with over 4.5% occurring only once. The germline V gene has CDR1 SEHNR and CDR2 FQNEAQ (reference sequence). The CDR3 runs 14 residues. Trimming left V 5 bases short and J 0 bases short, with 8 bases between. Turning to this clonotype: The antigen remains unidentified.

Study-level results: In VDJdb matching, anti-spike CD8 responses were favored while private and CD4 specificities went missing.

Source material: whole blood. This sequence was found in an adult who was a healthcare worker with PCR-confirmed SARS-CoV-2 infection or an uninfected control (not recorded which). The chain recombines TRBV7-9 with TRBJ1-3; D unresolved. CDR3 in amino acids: CASSTPFSGNTIYF. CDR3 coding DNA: TGTGCCAGCAGCACCCCCTTCTCTGGAAACACCATATATTTT.